The 4 T cell receptor beta chains listed next were all sequenced from one sample in a study of T-cell reconstitution after alpha-beta-depleted transplantation in children. Unique molecular identifiers were used in preparing the TCRbeta library. TCRdb reanalysed the PCR reads using MiXCR and keeps one entry per CDR3 protein. The top ten clones hold 1.1% of a sample with 600,000 to 700,000 distinct CDR3 sequences, around a sixth of them seen once. This specimen consisted of PBMCs from the stem cell graft donor, obtained from the stem cell graft. These receptors were obtained from a human donor who donated a stem cell graft to a child with acute myeloid leukemia.

The chain recombines TRBV4-3 with TRBJ1-1; no firm D call. Trimming took 7 bases from V and 8 from J, leaving 26 bases between them. The CDR3 totals 16 residues. Germline V gives CDR1 LGHNA, CDR2 YSLEER. CDR3 region: CASTHRVPFGGGEAFF. The DNA for the CDR3 is TGCGCCAGCACCCACCGGGTCCCCTTTGGCGGCGGCGAAGCTTTCTTT.

The chain carries TRBV20-1 and TRBJ2-7; tentative D call: TRBD1 (6 bases). Between the trimmed V and J ends, which lost 0 bases and 3 bases, there was a span of 9 bases. This CDR3 has 13 residues. Germline V lookup: CDR1 DFQATT, CDR2 SNEGSKA (reference sequence). CDR3 sequence: CSARDQDSYEQYV. CDR3 DNA sequence: TGCAGTGCTAGAGACCAGGACAGCTACGAGCAGTACGTC.

This clonotype has just a few counts. This rearrangement joins TRBV4-2 to TRBJ1-6; D may be TRBD1 (6 bases). The CDR3 is made up of 16 amino acids. Germline V gene sequence: CDR1 LGHNA, CDR2 YNFKEQ. Trimming cost V 3 bases and J 7 bases, with 16 bases left between them. CDR3: CASSHNREVNNSPLHF. In nucleotides, the CDR3 is TGTGCCAGCAGCCACAACAGGGAAGTAAACAATTCACCCCTCCACTTT.

This clonotype has more than one count but fewer than ten. CDR3 DNA sequence: TGTGCCAGCAGCTACCGACAGGGGACGGCAGAAGCTTTCTTT. Its protein product is CASSYRQGTAEAFF. The chain is built from TRBV7-8 and TRBJ1-1; 8 bases are a match to TRBD1. The CDR3 runs 14 residues. Per germline, CDR1 SGHVS and CDR2 FQNEAQ. After removal of 4 bases from V and 8 bases from J, the junction contained 9 bases not matched to a gene.